This section outlines one T cell receptor beta chain sequence together with its context. The antigen remains unidentified. Primers included in the PCR were 60 Vbeta and 13 Jbeta primers. The table came from immunoSEQ multiplex PCR; TCRdb's copy has only in-frame clones and leaves some out. The data hold some 120,000 clones, with about 69% observed a single time. This specimen belongs to a study of cytomegalovirus exposure and HLA in healthy donors. The wider study: There were about 85 million unique TCRs (from HLA-typed donors) in an early data release.

Study findings and constraints: Presence/absence results assume similar sequencing depth per donor, which may not hold.

The TCR comes from a woman younger than 35 in good health and CMV-seronegative. Sequenced material: PBMCs.

CDR3 sequence: CSVSQWATEAFF. The CDR3 DNA sequence: TGCAGCGTTAGTCAGTGGGCCACTGAAGCTTTCTTT. The J gene is TRBJ1-1, the V gene TRBV29-1, with unresolved D. From germline, CDR1 is SQVTM and CDR2 ANQGSEA. The CDR3 is made up of 12 amino acids. V was cut by 5 bases and J by 4 bases, with 11 bases left in between.